One sample yielded the 26 T cell receptor beta chains listed below, sequenced in a study of blood T cell repertoires in COVID-19. Only in-frame clones appear in the TCRdb table, and some are missing; sequencing was by immunoSEQ multiplex PCR. The table lists 100,000 to 130,000 clones, about nine tenths of them singletons. Sequences were obtained from peripheral blood. The receptors were sampled from a woman in her 30s with acute or convalescent COVID-19.

The V call is TRBV11-2, the J call TRBJ2-7; TRBD2 agrees at 8 bases. The V segment lost 5 bases and the J segment 1 base; nucleotides outside the gene matches: 7. The CDR3 extends over 15 amino acids. Germline V gives CDR1 SGHAT, CDR2 FQNNGV. The CDR3 region is CASSRAGGRSYEQYF. CDR3 sequence (DNA): TGTGCCAGCAGCAGGGCGGGGGGTCGTTCCTACGAGCAGTACTTC.

The genes are TRBV28 and TRBJ2-3; 13 bases agree with TRBD2. There are 15 residues in the CDR3. Germline V gene lookup returns CDR1 MDHEN and CDR2 SYDVKM. The V segment lost 6 bases and the J segment 5 bases; nucleotides outside the gene matches: 5. The CDR3 region is CASSHGLAGVDTQYF. DNA for the CDR3: TGTGCCAGCAGCCATGGACTAGCGGGAGTAGATACGCAGTATTTT.

This clone was recorded once. The chain links TRBV20-1 to TRBJ1-1; 9 bases line up with TRBD1. This CDR3 is 13 amino acids long. Trimming took 3 bases from V and 4 from J; bases not matched to a gene: 3. Germline V gene sequence: CDR1 DFQATT, CDR2 SNEGSKA (reference sequence). CDR3 coding DNA: TGCAGTGCTAGTTGGGACAGGGTCACTGAAGCTTTCTTT. This translates into CSASWDRVTEAFF.

In DNA form, the CDR3 reads TGTGCCATCAGTGGGACATCGACTAACTATGGCTACACCTTC. It codes for CAISGTSTNYGYTF. V gene TRBV10-3 combines with J gene TRBJ1-2; possibly TRBD1 for D (5 bases). With 4 bases removed from V and 0 bases from J, the gap between germline ends came to 9 bases. The CDR3 has 14 residues. Germline V gives CDR1 ENHRY, CDR2 SYGVKD.

The chain couples TRBV30 to TRBJ1-3; no firm D call. V was trimmed by 0 bases and J by 2 bases, leaving 11 bases between them. CDR1 is GTSNPN, CDR2 SVGIG, per germline (reference sequence). The CDR3 contains 15 residues. This CDR3 reads CAWSVAVLTGNTIYF. The CDR3 nucleotides read TGTGCCTGGAGTGTTGCGGTCTTGACTGGAAACACCATATATTTT.

The chain employs TRBV7-2 and TRBJ2-2; a possible D gene is TRBD2 (5 bases). Trimming left V 5 bases short and J 2 bases short, with 15 bases between. The CDR3 is 16 amino acids. Germline CDR1 SGHTA, CDR2 FQGNSA. CDR3 sequence reads: CASSPPSTLNTGELFF. The CDR3 bases are TGTGCCAGCAGCCCGCCTAGCACGTTAAACACCGGGGAGCTGTTTTTT.

Only one count was recorded for this clone. The rearrangement links TRBV27 to TRBJ2-1; a possible D gene is TRBD2 (6 bases). Germline CDR1 reads MNHEY; CDR2 reads SMNVEV (reference sequence). CDR3 length: 13 amino acids. Trimming took 9 bases from V and 12 from J, leaving 21 bases between them. CDR3 nucleotides: TGTGCCAGTGCGGCGGCTAGCGAAGGAGGGCAGTTCTTC. Protein sequence: CASAAASEGGQFF.

This chain joins TRBV2 and TRBJ1-1; weak D call: TRBD1 (6 bases). CDR1 SNHLY and CDR2 FYNNEI come from the germline V gene. V lost 8 bases, J lost 5 bases, and 27 bases lay in between. The CDR3 is made up of 17 amino acids. CDR3 sequence: CASRIPGQEERGTEAFF. The CDR3 DNA is TGTGCCAGCCGCATCCCGGGACAAGAGGAGCGGGGAACTGAAGCTTTCTTT. Looking up the rest from reference TRBV2 and TRBJ1-1 gives the full variable domain: EPEVTQTPSHQVTQMGQEVILRCVPISNHLYFYWYRQILGQKVEFLVSFYNNEISEKSEIFDDQFSVERPDGSNFTLKIRSTKLEDSAMYFCASRIPGQEERGTEAFFGQGTRLTVV.

Only one count was recorded for this clone. This chain joins TRBV5-5 and TRBJ2-7; a weak D match, TRBD1 (5 bases). The CDR3 has 13 amino acids. With 5 bases removed from V and 3 bases from J, the gap between germline ends came to 12 bases. The germline gives CDR1 SGHKS, CDR2 YYEKEE (reference sequence). CDR3 DNA: TGTGCCAGCAGGCTAGGCAGGGACTACGAGCAGTACTTC. This translates into CASRLGRDYEQYF.

The chain employs TRBV27 and TRBJ2-7; 10 bases are a match to TRBD2. The germline CDR1 and CDR2 sequences are MNHEY and SMNVEV (reference sequence). The J segment lost 3 bases and the V segment lost 2 bases, leaving 4 bases of the junction unmatched. The CDR3 has 15 amino acids. DNA for the CDR3: TGTGCCAGCAGTTTAGGGCTAGCGGGAGTCTACGAGCAGTACTTC. Translation: CASSLGLAGVYEQYF.

The chain couples TRBV29-1 to TRBJ2-4; D is possibly TRBD2 (6 bases). CDR3 length: 13 residues. Germline V gene data show CDR1 as SQVTM and CDR2 as ANQGSEA. V lost 4 bases and J lost 0, with 7 bases in between. CDR3 protein: CSVAGVAKNIQYF. Written as DNA, the CDR3 is TGCAGCGTTGCGGGGGTAGCCAAAAACATTCAGTACTTC.

This clone has a single count. The gene calls are TRBV4-3 and TRBJ1-5, with D perhaps TRBD1 (6 bases). The V gene's germline CDR1 is LGHNA and CDR2 YSLEER. CDR3 size: 14 residues. The V end was cut by 1 base, the J end by 6 bases, with 10 bases between. The CDR3 spells CASSQAQGSQPQHF. The CDR3, as DNA: TGCGCCAGCAGCCAAGCCCAGGGGTCTCAGCCCCAGCATTTT.

The rearrangement uses TRBV15 and TRBJ1-2, with 9 bases fitting TRBD1. This CDR3 is built from 15 residues. Germline values: CDR1 LNHNV, CDR2 YYDKDF (reference sequence). Germline trimming cut 7 bases from V and 6 bases from J; bases unmatched to any gene: 12. CDR3 coding DNA: TGTGCCACCACGCCACAGGGGGCCTTTAAAGATGGCTACACCTTC. This gives the protein CATTPQGAFKDGYTF.

This clone was detected once. The chain links TRBV19 to TRBJ1-5; D gene ambiguous. CDR1 and CDR2 from the germline V gene are LNHDA and SQIVND (reference sequence). Trimming shortened V by 6 bases and J by 1 base, and 13 bases separated the two germline ends. This CDR3 comprises 15 residues. CDR3 nucleotides: TGTGCCAGTAGCCTGGACGGGAGAAGCAATCAGCCCCAGCATTTT. This codes for CASSLDGRSNQPQHF.

This rearrangement joins TRBV7-6 to TRBJ2-2, with D perhaps matching TRBD2 (6 bases). This CDR3 region has 16 residues. Germline-derived CDR1 and CDR2 are SGHVS and FNYEAQ. V gave up 5 bases and J gave up 0 bases, with 13 bases separating them. Here the CDR3 reads CASSPRAGSNTGELFF. DNA of the CDR3: TGTGCCAGCAGCCCTAGGGCGGGGTCGAACACCGGGGAGCTGTTTTTT.

This clone was detected only once. The rearrangement uses TRBV7-9 and TRBJ2-4; 13 positions agree with TRBD2. The germline V gene has CDR1 SEHNR and CDR2 FQNEAQ (reference sequence). V was pared by 5 bases and J by 0 bases, with 7 bases of the junction left unmatched. This CDR3 comprises 18 residues. CDR3 nucleotide sequence: TGTGCCAGCAGCCCAAGGACTAGCGGGGGTATAGCCAAAAACATTCAGTACTTC. Its translation: CASSPRTSGGIAKNIQYF.

The chain joins TRBV28 to TRBJ2-5, with 15 bases matching TRBD2. Germline trimming cut 6 bases from V and 5 bases from J; bases unmatched to any gene: 4. The CDR3 has 15 amino acids. Germline CDR1 MDHEN, CDR2 SYDVKM. The CDR3 region is CASRGTSGRSETQYF. The CDR3 DNA is TGTGCCAGCAGGGGGACTAGCGGGAGGAGCGAGACCCAGTACTTC.

The gene calls are TRBV24-1 and TRBJ1-1; TRBD1 matches at 8 bases. V gave up 3 bases and J gave up 11 bases; unmatched junction bases: 10. Germline V gene sequence: CDR1 KGHDR, CDR2 SFDVKD. The CDR3 contains 14 residues. The CDR3 sequence: CATSDPKTRTGAFF. CDR3 in DNA: TGTGCCACCAGTGATCCCAAGACGAGGACAGGGGCTTTCTTT.

The chain is built from TRBV28 and TRBJ1-4; 9 nucleotides agree with TRBD1. Unmatched junction bases numbered 4, after V lost 5 bases and J lost 3 bases. The CDR3 loop spans 15 amino acids. From germline, CDR1 is MDHEN and CDR2 SYDVKM. The CDR3 DNA is TGTGCCAGCAGTCCACAGGGGGCGCCTAATGAAAAACTGTTTTTT. Translation gives CASSPQGAPNEKLFF. The full variable domain, its missing parts supplied by reference TRBV28 and TRBJ1-4, is DVKVTQSSRYLVKRTGEKVFLECVQDMDHENMFWYRQDPGLGLRLIYFSYDVKMKEKGDIPEGYSVSREKKERFSLILESASTNQTSMYLCASSPQGAPNEKLFFGSGTQLSVL.

The chain recombines TRBV6-6 with TRBJ1-2; 8 bases match TRBD1. This CDR3 region has 15 residues. Germline V CDR1 and CDR2: MNHNY, SVGAGI (reference sequence). The V and J ends lost 7 bases and 4 bases, in that order; junction bases with no gene match: 11. CDR3 sequence: CASTVAGGLTYGYTF. CDR3 in DNA: TGTGCCAGCACGGTCGCAGGGGGCCTTACCTATGGCTACACCTTC.

The chain carries TRBV28 and TRBJ1-2; the D gene is possibly TRBD1 (6 bases). V dropped 5 bases and J dropped 4 bases, with 17 bases sitting between them. The germline V gene has CDR1 MDHEN and CDR2 SYDVKM. The CDR3 spans 15 residues. The CDR3 sequence: CASSRQVGGAYGYTF. As DNA, the CDR3 is TGTGCCAGCAGTCGACAGGTTGGGGGGGCCTATGGCTACACCTTC.

The chain uses TRBV2 and TRBJ1-2, with 8 bases matching TRBD1. This CDR3 contains 15 residues. Trimming at V came to 6 bases and at J to 1 base, leaving 7 bases not matched to a gene. Germline V gives CDR1 SNHLY, CDR2 FYNNEI. The CDR3 DNA follows: TGTGCCAGCAGGGCAGGACAGGGCAGTAACTATGGCTACACCTTC. Encoded protein: CASRAGQGSNYGYTF.

The rearrangement links TRBV10-3 to TRBJ2-7, with TRBD1 as a possible D gene (6 bases). From germline, CDR1 is ENHRY and CDR2 SYGVKD. The CDR3 consists of 15 residues. V was clipped by 3 bases and J by 1 base, with 13 bases between them. CDR3 loop: CAISEVTGQSYEQYF. The CDR3 region has the DNA TGTGCCATCAGTGAAGTGACAGGCCAATCCTACGAGCAGTACTTC.

The chain has TRBV19 and TRBJ1-5; TRBD1 matches 9 bases. The CDR3 is made up of 13 amino acids. J gave up 8 bases and V 1 base, and 0 bases lay outside the gene matches. Germline V lookup: CDR1 LNHDA, CDR2 SQIVND (reference sequence). CDR3 nucleotides: TGTGCCAGTAGTATAGGGGACAGGGAGCCCCAGCATTTT. This translates into CASSIGDREPQHF.

This sequence joins TRBV6-5 and TRBJ1-2; 7 nucleotides match TRBD1. This CDR3 is 13 amino acids long. J gave up 6 bases and V 5 bases, and 6 bases lay outside the gene matches. Germline V gives CDR1 MNHEY, CDR2 SVGAGI. In nucleotides, the CDR3 is TGTGCCAGCAGTCTACAGGGGATAGATGGCTACACCTTC. Amino acid sequence: CASSLQGIDGYTF.

The chain carries TRBV7-9 and TRBJ1-1; 8 nucleotides align to TRBD1. V was pared by 5 bases and J by 12 bases, with 11 bases of the junction left unmatched. This CDR3 has 13 residues. Germline-derived CDR1 and CDR2 are SEHNR and FQNEAQ (reference sequence). The CDR3 loop is CASSLLLDRAPFF. Written as DNA, the CDR3 is TGTGCCAGCAGCCTACTACTGGACAGGGCTCCTTTCTTT.